This note documents a single T cell receptor beta chain sequence. Its specificity is unknown. The sample is drawn from a study of blood T cells in healthy people across ages. At the level of the study: About one barcoded beta molecule per two T cells was the capture yield of template switching.

General study results and limits: Reliance upon unsorted PBMCs precluded definitive naive versus antigen-experienced comparison.

Primed by a sample-barcoded 5' primer and a J-beta primer mix, a second PCR proceeded for roughly 7 to 11 cycles. Every single cDNA molecule received a tag from a template-switch adaptor with 12 random nucleotides. In TCRdb, the 5' RACE reads were re-called with MiXCR into one record per CDR3 protein. Of 1.5 million or so distinct CDR3 sequences detected, about 42% appear once; the ten largest clones hold 4%. The CDR3 is made up of 16 amino acids. The germline CDR1 and CDR2 sequences are LGHNA and YSLEER. Trimming removed 0 bases from V and 0 bases from J; junction bases left unmatched: 4. The clonotype originates from a woman in her late teens or twenties in good health. The J gene is TRBJ1-2, the V gene TRBV4-3; TRBD1 matches at 7 bases. The sequencing sample was made of blood. The CDR3 reads CASSQDPGTANYGYTF. Here the CDR3 DNA reads TGCGCCAGCAGCCAAGATCCCGGGACAGCTAACTATGGCTACACCTTC.